Below, 11 T cell receptor beta chains from the same sample are listed, as sequenced in a study of cytomegalovirus exposure and HLA in healthy donors listed by TCRdb under 2017. Library generation was performed with the immunoSEQ multiplex PCR assay. For the multiplex PCR, a mixture combining 60 forward primers for TCR Vbeta segments and 13 reverse primers for TCR Jbeta segments was used. TCRdb obtained this table from immuneACCESS and retained in-frame rearrangements with V and J assigned. These tables miss some clones; where compared with another copy, unresolved V genes account for less than half of the shortfall, and the remainder is unexplained. This sample comprises about 160,000 clones, approximately 80% of them detected only once. The ten largest clones capture roughly 6.4% of the sample. The sequenced sample was PBMCs. These receptors came from a woman in her thirties or forties in good health and CMV-seropositive.

The V call is TRBV6-1, the J call TRBJ1-2; no clear D gene. This CDR3 has 10 residues. Germline V gene lookup returns CDR1 MNHNS and CDR2 SASEGT. With 11 bases removed from V and 5 bases from J, the gap between germline ends came to 9 bases. CDR3 loop: CAGGVYGYTF. The CDR3 coding sequence is TGTGCCGGCGGGGTTTATGGCTACACCTTC.

V and J are TRBV28 and TRBJ2-2; TRBD1 might be the D (5 bases). CDR1 and CDR2 (germline): MDHEN, SYDVKM. Trimming stripped 6 bases from V and 3 bases from J, with 5 bases between. This CDR3 region has 12 residues. In DNA form, the CDR3 reads TGTGCCAGCAGCAGGGACACCGGGGAGCTGTTTTTT. Translating gives CASSRDTGELFF.

This clone was counted once. This chain uses TRBV28 with TRBJ1-6; D may be TRBD1 (5 bases). The V gene lost 5 bases and the J gene lost 2 bases, with 19 bases spanning the gap. CDR1 and CDR2 from the germline V gene are MDHEN and SYDVKM. The CDR3 sequence is 18 residues long. The chain's CDR3 is CASSLSTARSPYNSPLHF. The CDR3 DNA reads as TGTGCCAGCAGTCTCTCGACAGCCAGGAGCCCCTATAATTCACCCCTCCACTTT.

The V gene is TRBV29-1, the J gene TRBJ2-2, with D perhaps TRBD2 (5 bases). The V end was cut by 3 bases, the J end by 2 bases, with 10 bases between. The length of the CDR3 is 14 residues. Germline values: CDR1 SQVTM, CDR2 ANQGSEA. The chain's CDR3 is CSVEVLANTGELFF. CDR3 DNA sequence: TGCAGCGTTGAGGTTCTAGCTAACACCGGGGAGCTGTTTTTT.

The chain links TRBV18 to TRBJ2-5; a possible D gene is TRBD2 (6 bases). Trimming pared 6 bases from V and 5 bases from J, leaving 13 bases between. Per germline, CDR1 KGHSH and CDR2 LQKENI. The CDR3 spans 13 residues. CDR3 loop: CASSGGGIETQYF. The CDR3 region has the DNA TGTGCCAGCTCCGGAGGAGGGATCGAGACCCAGTACTTC.

The chain has TRBV28 and TRBJ2-2; D remains unclear. Deletions cut 3 bases from V and 5 bases from J, with 10 bases between. This CDR3 is built from 14 residues. Germline CDR1 and CDR2: MDHEN and SYDVKM. In DNA form, the CDR3 reads TGTGCCAGCAGTTTGAACAGTTATACCGGGGAGCTGTTTTTT. Translated: CASSLNSYTGELFF.

The chain links TRBV30 to TRBJ1-1; possibly TRBD1 for D (5 bases). This CDR3 has 12 residues. The V end was cut by 5 bases, the J end by 1 base, with 8 bases between. Germline CDR1 reads GTSNPN; CDR2 reads SVGIG (reference sequence). CDR3 sequence (DNA): TGTGCCTGGTCCAGGGAGAACACTGAAGCTTTCTTT. This gives the protein CAWSRENTEAFF.

This chain joins TRBV6-6 and TRBJ1-5; TRBD1 aligns across 8 bases. The V segment lost 5 bases and the J segment 3 bases; nucleotides outside the gene matches: 9. The CDR3 spans 16 residues. Germline CDR1 and CDR2: MNHNY and SVGAGI (reference sequence). The CDR3 coding sequence is TGTGCCAGCAGTGCGGTAGGGACAGGCAACAATCAGCCCCAGCATTTT. Amino acid sequence: CASSAVGTGNNQPQHF.

The chain is built from TRBV7-2 and TRBJ2-7; the D gene is possibly TRBD1 (6 bases). CDR3 length equals 15 residues. Germline assignment: CDR1 SGHTA and CDR2 FQGNSA. Trimming took 0 bases from V and 4 from J, leaving 13 bases between them. The CDR3 DNA reads as TGTGCCAGCAGCTTAGCGGGACAAGCCCTTTACGAGCAGTACTTC. This gives the protein CASSLAGQALYEQYF. Full variable domain (rest looked up from reference TRBV7-2 and TRBJ2-7): GAGVSQSPSNKVTEKGKDVELRCDPISGHTALYWYRQSLGQGLEFLIYFQGNSAPDKSGLPSDRFSAERTGGSVSTLTIQRTQQEDSAVYLCASSLAGQALYEQYFGPGTRLTVT.

This clone is a singleton in its sample. The chain links TRBV6-5 to TRBJ1-1; 8 nucleotides agree with TRBD1. V lost 5 bases and J lost 4; bases outside the gene matches: 6. Germline V CDR1 and CDR2: MNHEY, SVGAGI. The CDR3 has 14 amino acids. The CDR3 sequence is CASSDPTGATEAFF. The CDR3 nucleotides are TGTGCCAGCAGTGACCCGACAGGGGCCACTGAAGCTTTCTTT.

This chain connects TRBV27 to TRBJ2-1, with D perhaps matching TRBD2 (6 bases). Germline values: CDR1 MNHEY, CDR2 SMNVEV (reference sequence). CDR3 length equals 14 residues. V was cut by 4 bases and J by 0 bases, with 7 bases left in between. CDR3 nucleotide sequence: TGTGCCAGCAGTTCGGGAGTCTCCTACAATGAGCAGTTCTTC. It translates to CASSSGVSYNEQFF.